Sequencing of this T cell receptor (beta chain) was carried out in a study of T cells in Graves' hyperthyroidism and ophthalmopathy. Findings and caveats of the study: Blood held most thyroid clonotypes expanded above 0.001 frequency. The model's output predicted ophthalmopathy at a median of roughly seven months prior to onset.

The authors deemed Graves' hyperthyroidism stable absent ophthalmopathy progression within 18 months. To note about this clonotype: Antigen unknown. Just one base apart from a much larger clone, this may be a read error.

Germline V gene sequence: CDR1 MDHEN, CDR2 SYDVKM. This CDR3 spans 16 amino acids. The J segment lost 4 bases and the V segment lost 3 bases, leaving 11 bases of the junction unmatched. Template material for amplifying TCR beta CDR3 regions consisted of RNA transcripts. TCR CDR3 underwent first-round RT-PCR with the HTBI primer set. TCRdb redid the calling of the multiplex PCR reads with MiXCR, one entry per CDR3 protein. The sample yields 550,000 to 650,000 distinct CDR3 sequences, 12% to 15% seen once. The sequenced sample was blood. This receptor was taken from a woman between 40 and 55 years old with Graves' hyperthyroidism. The rearrangement uses TRBV28 and TRBJ1-2; 7 nucleotides agree with TRBD1. Here the CDR3 DNA reads TGTGCCAGCAGTTTCTTCCGAGGACAGGTTTCCTATGGCTACACCTTC. Translating gives CASSFFRGQVSYGYTF.